A selection of T cell receptor beta chains follows, all from one sample in a study of blood T cell repertoires in COVID-19. Assay used: immunoSEQ multiplex PCR; TCRdb lists only in-frame clones, some missing. The table shows 150,000 to 200,000 clones, with roughly 89% occurring only once. The sample taken for sequencing was peripheral blood. The source of these receptors is a woman between 50 and 59 years old with acute or convalescent COVID-19. The CDR3 runs from the conserved cysteine through the conserved F or W. Fields, in order: V gene, CDR3 length, clone size, J gene, D gene, CDR3 protein, CDR3 DNA. D genes are given only for firm matches. For some rows the clone size is stated as once, few or many, or as a class when expanded; others skip it.

>TRBV14|17|NA|TRBJ1-4|NA
CASSQDRRDLFGEKLFF
TGTGCCAGCAGCCAAGATCGGCGGGACCTATTTGGAGAAAAACTGTTTTTT
>TRBV7-2|14|few|TRBJ1-1|NA
CASSLDRWSTEAFF
TGTGCCAGCAGCTTAGATCGGTGGTCCACTGAAGCTTTCTTT
>TRBV7-2|15|NA|TRBJ1-5|NA
CASSLGGLSNQPQHF
TGTGCCAGCAGCTTAGGGGGCTTAAGCAATCAGCCCCAGCATTTT
>TRBV27|15|NA|TRBJ1-2|TRBD1
CASSSQGAQNYGYTF
TGTGCCAGCAGCAGTCAGGGGGCGCAGAACTATGGCTACACCTTC
>TRBV4-3|14|once|TRBJ1-6|NA
CASSQDPGDSPLHF
TGCGCCAGCAGCCAAGATCCCGGGGATTCACCCCTCCACTTT
>TRBV9|14|few|TRBJ2-7|TRBD2
CASSGGLAASEQYF
TGTGCCAGCAGCGGTGGACTAGCGGCATCCGAGCAGTACTTC
>TRBV29-1|12|NA|TRBJ1-1|NA
CSVGGGETEAFF
TGCAGCGTTGGCGGAGGGGAGACTGAAGCTTTCTTT
>TRBV11-2|13|once|TRBJ2-7|NA
CASSLAGLYEQYF
TGTGCCAGCAGCTTGGCCGGACTCTACGAGCAGTACTTC
>TRBV7-2|15|NA|TRBJ2-7|NA
CASSPQGLPTYEQYF
TGTGCCAGCAGCCCCCAGGGACTCCCGACCTACGAGCAGTACTTC
>TRBV19|15|NA|TRBJ1-1|TRBD1
CASSPRGQGRTEAFF
TGTGCCAGTAGTCCCCGTGGACAGGGGCGCACTGAAGCTTTCTTT
>TRBV3-1/TRBV3-2|14|NA|TRBJ1-2|NA
CASSQAGTRAGYTF
TGTGCCAGCAGCCAAGCCGGGACACGGGCTGGCTACACCTTC
>TRBV5-1|17|NA|TRBJ2-7|TRBD2
CASSLEQGLAGSYEQYF
TGCGCCAGCAGCTTGGAGCAGGGACTAGCGGGATCCTACGAGCAGTACTTC
>TRBV6-5|13|NA|TRBJ1-1|NA
CASRATVNTEAFF
TGTGCCAGCAGGGCGACAGTGAACACTGAAGCTTTCTTT
>TRBV30|11|once|TRBJ1-6|NA
CAWSVGHYRNF
TGTGCCTGGAGTGTCGGGCATTACAGGAACTTT
>TRBV6-5|14|NA|TRBJ1-3|NA
CASSPGNSGNTIYF
TGTGCCAGCAGTCCAGGGAATTCTGGAAACACCATATATTTT
>TRBV7-2|16|NA|TRBJ2-7|TRBD2
CASSLVPAGGGYEQYF
TGTGCCAGCAGCTTAGTACCAGCGGGAGGAGGATACGAGCAGTACTTC
>TRBV12-3/TRBV12-4|13|NA|TRBJ2-1|TRBD2
CASSFAGGGEQFF
TGTGCCAGCAGTTTTGCGGGAGGGGGTGAGCAGTTCTTC
>TRBV7-9|19|NA|TRBJ2-6|NA
CASRRTGQSLSSGANVLTF
TGTGCCAGCAGAAGAACAGGACAGTCCCTGAGCTCTGGGGCCAACGTCCTGACTTTC
>TRBV2|13|NA|TRBJ1-2|TRBD1
CASRGGQASGYTF
TGTGCCAGCAGAGGTGGACAGGCGTCTGGCTACACCTTC
>TRBV11-2|16|NA|TRBJ1-1|TRBD1
CASSLTTGRMNTEAFF
TGTGCCAGCAGCTTAACGACAGGGAGGATGAACACTGAAGCTTTCTTT
>TRBV5-6|15|NA|TRBJ2-2|TRBD1
CASSSGQGRSGELFF
TGTGCCAGCAGCTCCGGACAGGGGAGGTCCGGGGAGCTGTTTTTT
>TRBV4-3|16|once|TRBJ2-1|NA
CASSQDVRGGHNEQFF
TGCGCCAGCAGCCAAGACGTTCGCGGGGGCCACAATGAGCAGTTCTTC
>TRBV7-6|11|once|TRBJ1-1|TRBD1
CASSWGQVAFF
TGTGCCAGCAGCTGGGGACAGGTTGCTTTCTTT
>TRBV7-9|14|few|TRBJ1-1|TRBD1
CASSLRGRDTEAFF
TGTGCCAGCAGCTTAAGGGGGCGCGACACTGAAGCTTTCTTT
>TRBV30|13|NA|TRBJ1-1|NA
CAWTGTKNTEAFF
TGTGCCTGGACCGGGACAAAGAACACTGAAGCTTTCTTT
>TRBV5-1|15|NA|TRBJ1-3|TRBD1
CASSPGQGFGNTIYF
TGCGCCAGCAGCCCGGGACAGGGGTTTGGAAACACCATATATTTT
>TRBV30|11|NA|TRBJ2-3|NA
CAGASTDTQYF
TGTGCCGGAGCTAGCACAGATACGCAGTATTTT
>TRBV18|14|NA|TRBJ1-1|NA
CASSQGRGRTEAFF
TGTGCCAGCTCACAAGGGCGAGGGCGGACTGAAGCTTTCTTT
>TRBV30|14|few|TRBJ2-7|TRBD1
CAWSHMGQGREQYF
TGTGCCTGGAGTCACATGGGACAGGGACGGGAGCAGTACTTC
>TRBV30|15|once|TRBJ1-3|TRBD1
CAWSAGQGVLNTIYF
TGTGCCTGGAGTGCTGGACAGGGGGTCTTGAACACCATATATTTT
>TRBV5-1|15|NA|TRBJ2-5|TRBD2
CASSLGPSGKETQYF
TGCGCCAGCAGCCTGGGGCCCAGCGGGAAAGAGACCCAGTACTTC
>TRBV3-1/TRBV3-2|15|NA|TRBJ2-3|NA
CASSQEGTVSDTQYF
TGTGCCAGCAGCCAAGAGGGGACTGTATCAGATACGCAGTATTTT
>TRBV27|16|NA|TRBJ1-5|TRBD1
CASSLTPTGLRQPQHF
TGTGCCAGCAGTTTAACCCCGACAGGGTTACGACAGCCCCAGCATTTT
>TRBV6-5|14|NA|TRBJ2-7|TRBD1
CASKYRGLSYEQYF
TGTGCCAGCAAATACAGGGGTCTCTCCTACGAGCAGTACTTC
>TRBV18|14|NA|TRBJ1-1|NA
CASSPIGRGTEAFF
TGTGCCAGCTCACCTATCGGGCGGGGCACTGAAGCTTTCTTT
>TRBV11-3|12|NA|TRBJ2-1|TRBD1
CASSPGTGEQFF
TGTGCCAGCAGCCCCGGGACAGGAGAGCAGTTCTTC
>TRBV9|12|NA|TRBJ1-3|NA
CASRGGGNTIYF
TGTGCCAGCAGGGGAGGTGGAAACACCATATATTTT